The 27 T cell receptor beta chains in this list originate from one sample, sequenced in a study of OX40 agonist ivuxolimab in advanced cancers. Libraries were prepared by immunoSEQ multiplex PCR; TCRdb keeps only in-frame clonotypes and omits some of them. The sample carries under 85,000 clones, about 90% recorded once. The sample was CD4+ or CD8+ T cells sorted from blood, taken in a trial of the OX40 agonist ivuxolimab. The receptors here all came from an adult with an advanced solid tumor such as melanoma, head and neck, liver or kidney cancer.

The rearrangement links TRBV19 to TRBJ2-2; maybe TRBD2 (7 bases). Germline assignment: CDR1 LNHDA and CDR2 SQIVND (reference sequence). Trimming left V 5 bases short and J 6 bases short, with 16 bases between. The CDR3 runs to 15 residues. CDR3 DNA sequence: TGTGCCAGTAGTGGTCCGAGGGGGGGGCCCGGGGAGCTGTTTTTT. Translating gives CASSGPRGGPGELFF. The entire variable domain, with the rest obtained from reference TRBV19 and TRBJ2-2, is as follows: DGGITQSPKYLFRKEGQNVTLSCEQNLNHDAMYWYRQDPGQGLRLIYYSQIVNDFQKGDIAEGYSVSREKKESFPLTVTSAQKNPTAFYLCASSGPRGGPGELFFGEGSRLTVL.

This chain joins TRBV11-1 and TRBJ2-7; 7 bases map to TRBD1. CDR3 length equals 15 residues. Trimming cost V 8 bases and J 5 bases; bases outside gene matches: 15. CDR1 SGHAT and CDR2 FQDESV come from the germline V gene (reference sequence). This chain's CDR3 is CASGNTPTQGNEQYF. The CDR3 nucleotides are TGTGCCAGCGGGAATACTCCCACACAGGGGAACGAGCAGTACTTC.

The J gene is TRBJ2-1, the V gene TRBV6-5; 7 bases are shared with TRBD2. CDR1 is MNHEY, CDR2 SVGAGI, per germline. This CDR3 has 13 amino acids. V shed 4 bases, J shed 6 bases, and the junction held 3 bases outside the gene matches. Written as DNA, the CDR3 is TGTGCCAGCAGTTGGGGACTAAGCAATGAGCAGTTCTTC. It is translated as CASSWGLSNEQFF.

The rearrangement uses TRBV28 and TRBJ2-7; D is unclear. With 1 base removed from V and 5 bases from J, the gap between germline ends came to 6 bases. CDR1 is MDHEN and CDR2 is SYDVKM in the germline V gene. The CDR3 consists of 12 residues. CDR3 sequence reads: CASSLYGNEQYF. CDR3 nucleotides: TGTGCCAGCAGTTTATATGGTAACGAGCAGTACTTC.

There are a few counts of this clone. CDR3 nucleotides: TGTGCCAGCAGCTCAACGGGAGTAAAGACAGATACGCAGTATTTT. Amino acids: CASSSTGVKTDTQYF. The gene calls are TRBV9 and TRBJ2-3; D might be TRBD2 (6 bases). This CDR3 region has 15 residues. Germline lookup yields CDR1 SGDLS and CDR2 YYNGEE. Trimming took 4 bases from V and 3 from J, leaving 15 bases between them.

This clone was found once. The gene calls are TRBV27 and TRBJ2-1; 12 positions agree with TRBD2. Germline V CDR1 and CDR2: MNHEY, SMNVEV (reference sequence). J gave up 0 bases and V 7 bases, and 4 bases lay outside the gene matches. The length of the CDR3 is 16 residues. CDR3 protein: CASKGLAGGSYNEQFF. The DNA of the CDR3 is TGTGCCAGCAAGGGACTAGCGGGTGGCTCCTACAATGAGCAGTTCTTC.

The V and J genes are TRBV5-4 and TRBJ2-6; tentatively, D is TRBD1 or TRBD2 (5 bases each). There are 17 residues in the CDR3. The germline V gene encodes CDR1 SGHNT and CDR2 YYREEE (reference sequence). V lost 4 bases and J lost 1, with 15 bases in between. The CDR3 nucleotides are TGTGCCAGCAGCCCCGAGCCGGGGCTATCTGGGGCCAACGTCCTGACTTTC. Protein sequence: CASSPEPGLSGANVLTF.

This sequence joins TRBV27 and TRBJ2-5, with D perhaps matching TRBD2 (6 bases). This CDR3 region has 14 residues. The ends were cut back, 4 bases at V and 2 bases at J, with 11 bases in the middle. Germline-derived CDR1 and CDR2 are MNHEY and SMNVEV (reference sequence). Here the CDR3 reads CASSYGLSQETQYF. In nucleotides, the CDR3 is TGTGCCAGCAGTTATGGACTAAGTCAAGAGACCCAGTACTTC.

Comment on this clone: This sample also contains other DNA sequences that code for the same CDR3. The CDR3 sequence: CASSPTDTQYF. The CDR3 nucleotides are TGTGCCAGCTCCCCCACAGATACGCAGTATTTT. This chain uses TRBV18 with TRBJ2-3; D is uncertain. V was pared by 6 bases and J by 2 bases, with 3 bases between. Germline CDR1 is KGHSH and CDR2 is LQKENI. This CDR3 spans 11 amino acids.

This rearrangement joins TRBV28 to TRBJ2-5; no reliable D call. The CDR3 length is 16 residues. V lost 2 bases and J 2 bases, leaving 15 bases between the germline ends. The germline CDR1 and CDR2 sequences are MDHEN and SYDVKM. The chain's CDR3 is CASSLPSAGPQETQYF. Here the CDR3 DNA reads TGTGCCAGCAGTTTACCCTCCGCCGGGCCTCAAGAGACCCAGTACTTC.

The rearrangement joins TRBV7-3 to TRBJ2-1, with D unresolved. The CDR3 has 16 residues. V was cut by 2 bases and J by 5 bases, with 16 bases left in between. Germline values: CDR1 SGHTA, CDR2 FQGTGA. The CDR3 DNA follows: TGTGCCAGCAGCTTAGTTGGGCCCTCAAGTCACAATGAGCAGTTCTTC. Its translation is CASSLVGPSSHNEQFF. The full variable domain, completed using reference TRBV7-3 and TRBJ2-1, is GAGVSQTPSNKVTEKGKYVELRCDPISGHTALYWYRQSLGQGPEFLIYFQGTGAADDSGLPNDRFFAVRPEGSVSTLKIQRTERGDSAVYLCASSLVGPSSHNEQFFGPGTRLTVL.

The genes are TRBV19 and TRBJ2-5, with D possibly TRBD1 on 5 matching bases. V lost 6 bases, J lost 5 bases, and 13 bases lay in between. This CDR3 contains 13 residues. CDR1 is LNHDA, CDR2 SQIVND, per germline (reference sequence). CDR3 DNA: TGTGCCAGTAGCATGGGGCGTTCCGAGACCCAGTACTTC. The encoded protein is CASSMGRSETQYF.

The V call is TRBV19, the J call TRBJ1-1; 10 positions agree with TRBD1. The V gene end was trimmed by 2 bases and the J gene end by 4 bases; junction bases not matched to a gene: 4. The CDR3 has 15 residues. Germline CDR1 reads LNHDA; CDR2 reads SQIVND (reference sequence). Written as DNA, the CDR3 is TGTGCCAGTAGTATACGGGGACAGGGGCCCACTGAAGCTTTCTTT. Its protein product is CASSIRGQGPTEAFF.

The table lists this clone with a count of one. CDR3 residues: CASSLGLYTGELFF. The CDR3 region has the DNA TGTGCCAGCAGCTTGGGACTTTACACCGGGGAGCTGTTTTTT. The chain is built from TRBV7-7 and TRBJ2-2; D may be TRBD2 (6 bases). CDR1 is SSHAT and CDR2 is FNYEAQ in the germline V gene (reference sequence). This CDR3 has 14 residues. The V end was cut by 3 bases, the J end by 3 bases, with 8 bases between.

V is TRBV6-5 and J is TRBJ1-6; possibly TRBD1 for D (5 bases). Germline V lookup: CDR1 MNHEY, CDR2 SVGAGI. Deletions cut 2 bases from V and 8 bases from J, with 16 bases between. The CDR3 is 16 residues long. The CDR3 protein is CASSYLRGGADSPLHF. DNA of the CDR3: TGTGCCAGCAGTTACCTCCGGGGGGGAGCTGATTCACCCCTCCACTTT.

The chain employs TRBV2 and TRBJ2-1, with D unresolved. From germline, CDR1 is SNHLY and CDR2 FYNNEI. Trimming pared 6 bases from V and 0 bases from J, leaving 9 bases between. This CDR3 has 14 amino acids. CDR3 residues: CASRRDLSYNEQFF. The CDR3 coding sequence is TGTGCCAGCAGAAGGGATCTCTCCTACAATGAGCAGTTCTTC.

The genes are TRBV5-1 and TRBJ2-5; D is perhaps TRBD2 (6 bases). Germline assignment: CDR1 SGHRS and CDR2 YFSETQ. Trimming took 0 bases from V and 5 from J, leaving 14 bases between them. The length of the CDR3 is 15 residues. The CDR3 region has the DNA TGCGCCAGCAGCTTGGGGATCCCCGGAGGGGAGACCCAGTACTTC. This sequence encodes CASSLGIPGGETQYF.

The genes are TRBV11-2 and TRBJ2-2; D is uncertain. Per the germline V gene, CDR1 is SGHAT and CDR2 is FQNNGV. V gave up 2 bases and J gave up 1 base, with 11 bases separating them. This CDR3 has 16 amino acids. The CDR3 bases are TGTGCCAGCAGCTTAATCCGGCGGAAGAACACCGGGGAGCTGTTTTTT. It codes for CASSLIRRKNTGELFF.

V usage is TRBV10-1 and J usage is TRBJ2-1; 10 nucleotides align to TRBD2. Trimming cost V 3 bases and J 2 bases; bases outside gene matches: 7. Germline CDR1 reads WNHNN; CDR2 reads SYGVQD (reference sequence). This CDR3 region has 17 residues. The CDR3 DNA is TGCGCCAGCAGTGACTTATCTAGCGGGAGTGCCTACAATGAGCAGTTCTTC. It encodes CASSDLSSGSAYNEQFF.

The chain carries TRBV28 and TRBJ2-7; perhaps TRBD2 as D (5 bases). The length of the CDR3 is 15 residues. Deletions cut 2 bases from V and 3 bases from J, with 14 bases between. Germline CDR1 MDHEN, CDR2 SYDVKM. The CDR3 DNA follows: TGTGCCAGCAGTTTAGTGGGAGCAACAAACTACGAGCAGTACTTC. Translating it yields CASSLVGATNYEQYF.

This clone was observed a single time. The genes are TRBV5-6 and TRBJ2-5; D gene unclear. V gave up 6 bases and J gave up 5 bases, with 17 bases separating them. Germline CDR1 reads SGHDT; CDR2 reads YYEEEE. This CDR3 has 14 amino acids. The CDR3 protein is CASILGPTLETQYF. CDR3 nucleotide sequence: TGTGCCAGCATCCTGGGCCCCACATTGGAGACCCAGTACTTC.

The rearrangement uses TRBV4-1 and TRBJ1-2; 7 bases match TRBD1. Germline trimming cut 0 bases from V and 2 bases from J; bases unmatched to any gene: 0. Germline V gives CDR1 MGHRA, CDR2 YSYEKL. The CDR3 is made up of 14 amino acids. The CDR3 is CASSQEGQNYGYTF. CDR3 in DNA: TGCGCCAGCAGCCAAGAGGGACAGAACTATGGCTACACCTTC.

The chain has TRBV19 and TRBJ2-7, with a weak D call TRBD2 (5 bases). The CDR3 spans 16 residues. V shed 0 bases and J shed 3 bases, with 15 bases lying between them. Germline V gene sequence: CDR1 LNHDA, CDR2 SQIVND (reference sequence). CDR3 nucleotide sequence: TGTGCCAGTAGTATAGATAGGAGCCACAGCGGCTACGAGCAGTACTTC. As protein: CASSIDRSHSGYEQYF.

This chain uses TRBV5-1 with TRBJ2-7, with unresolved D. Germline V gives CDR1 SGHRS, CDR2 YFSETQ. V shed 0 bases and J shed 0 bases, with 10 bases lying between them. This CDR3 comprises 15 residues. In DNA form, the CDR3 reads TGCGCCAGCAGCTTGGAGTCCGGAAGCTCCTACGAGCAGTACTTC. It codes for CASSLESGSSYEQYF. Full variable domain (remainder filled in from reference TRBV5-1 and TRBJ2-7): KAGVTQTPRYLIKTRGQQVTLSCSPISGHRSVSWYQQTPGQGLQFLFEYFSETQRNKGNFPGRFSGRQFSNSRSEMNVSTLELGDSALYLCASSLESGSSYEQYFGPGTRLTVT.

This clone has more than one count but fewer than ten. The chain uses TRBV18 and TRBJ2-7; D gene unclear. Trimming took off 3 bases at V and 2 bases at J, with 14 bases between the two ends. The CDR3 totals 15 residues. CDR1 and CDR2 from the germline V gene are KGHSH and LQKENI. The CDR3 DNA reads TGTGCCAGCTCACCCGAGAGGATTGGGACCTACGAGCAGTACTTC. Protein product: CASSPERIGTYEQYF.

Concerning this clone: One end of the junction varies from germline; a read error may be responsible. This chain's CDR3 is CASSPRGNQPQHF. The CDR3 DNA reads as TGTGCCAGCTCGCCACGGGGCAATCAGCCCCAGCATTTT. The V call is TRBV18, the J call TRBJ1-5; D gene uncertain. This CDR3 is 13 amino acids long. Germline loops: CDR1 KGHSH, CDR2 LQKENI.

The V gene is TRBV2, the J gene TRBJ2-7; D uncertain. The V end lost 6 bases, the J end lost 4 bases, and 13 bases lay between the germline ends. Germline V gene lookup returns CDR1 SNHLY and CDR2 FYNNEI. The CDR3 spans 13 residues. CDR3 DNA sequence: TGTGCCAGCAGCCGGGTGTTAGATTACGAGCAGTACTTC. This sequence encodes CASSRVLDYEQYF.